These 16 T cell receptor beta chains originate from one sample sequenced in a study of blood T cells in healthy people across ages. Primed by a sample-barcoded 5' primer and a J-beta primer mix, a second PCR proceeded for about 7 to 11 cycles. One entry per CDR3 protein results from TCRdb running MiXCR on the 5' RACE reads. The repertoire holds roughly 1,300,000 distinct CDR3 sequences, around 55% seen once, with 5% to 7% in the top ten. Sequenced material: blood. These receptors came from a man between 18 and 35 years old in good health.

The genes are TRBV20-1 and TRBJ2-1; D unresolved. The CDR3 has 16 amino acids. Germline CDR1 DFQATT, CDR2 SNEGSKA (reference sequence). V lost 6 bases and J lost 8, with 26 bases in between. The DNA of the CDR3 is TGCAGTGCCGCTCCCCTAATCGGAAAAAGTGGCGATGAGCAGTTCTTC. It codes for CSAAPLIGKSGDEQFF.

The CDR3 nucleotides read TGTGCCAGCAGTTACTCAACAGGGTCTTCAGATGGCTACACCTTC. Amino acids: CASSYSTGSSDGYTF. This sequence joins TRBV6-5 and TRBJ1-2; the D gene is possibly TRBD1 (6 bases). The CDR3 runs 15 residues. V was clipped by 0 bases and J by 6 bases, with 14 bases between them. Germline V gene sequence: CDR1 MNHEY, CDR2 SVGAGI.

This sequence joins TRBV28 and TRBJ1-2; 7 bases line up with TRBD1. Germline CDR1 reads MDHEN; CDR2 reads SYDVKM. V lost 5 bases and J lost 11; bases outside the gene matches: 8. The CDR3 totals 12 residues. CDR3 coding DNA: TGTGCCAGCAGTGGTACGACAGGGCAATACACCTTC. It translates to CASSGTTGQYTF.

The gene calls are TRBV5-1 and TRBJ2-3; D ambiguous. Between the trimmed V and J ends, which lost 0 bases and 5 bases, there was a span of 7 bases. Germline CDR1 SGHRS, CDR2 YFSETQ. This CDR3 region has 13 residues. The CDR3 protein is CASSLAMGDTQYF. DNA for the CDR3: TGCGCCAGCAGCTTGGCGATGGGAGATACGCAGTATTTT.

This clonotype turned up a few times. This sequence joins TRBV29-1 and TRBJ2-2; 9 positions agree with TRBD1. The CDR3 length is 14 residues. Unmatched junction bases numbered 6, after V lost 6 bases and J lost 4 bases. Germline CDR1 is SQVTM and CDR2 is ANQGSEA. The CDR3 region is CSVSGDRVTGELFF. Here the CDR3 DNA reads TGCAGCGTCTCGGGGGACAGGGTCACCGGGGAGCTGTTTTTT.

This clonotype is a singleton in its sample. The chain uses TRBV2 and TRBJ2-5, with TRBD1 matching over 7 bases. The trim removed 4 bases at V and 3 bases at J, leaving 5 bases unmatched. The CDR3 is 14 amino acids. Germline V gives CDR1 SNHLY, CDR2 FYNNEI. The CDR3 region is CASSGPGGKETQYF. The DNA of the CDR3 is TGTGCCAGCAGTGGCCCAGGGGGAAAAGAGACCCAGTACTTC. Complete variable domain (other parts from reference TRBV2 and TRBJ2-5): EPEVTQTPSHQVTQMGQEVILRCVPISNHLYFYWYRQILGQKVEFLVSFYNNEISEKSEIFDDQFSVERPDGSNFTLKIRSTKLEDSAMYFCASSGPGGKETQYFGPGTRLLVL.

The V and J genes are TRBV7-2 and TRBJ2-4, with TRBD2 as a possible D gene (6 bases). TRBJ2-7 explains the end of the DNA better; the J call may be wrong. The germline V gene encodes CDR1 SGHTA and CDR2 FQGNSA. The CDR3 extends over 19 amino acids. CDR3 nucleotides: TGTGCCAGCAGCTTAACCTGGTACGGTGGGACTGAGCGTTCCTACGAGCAGTACTTC. Translating it yields CASSLTWYGGTERSYEQYF.

The chain recombines TRBV7-9 with TRBJ1-3; TRBD1 matches 7 bases. This CDR3 has 15 residues. CDR1 is SEHNR and CDR2 is FQNEAQ in the germline V gene (reference sequence). Trimming cost V 4 bases and J 0 bases; bases outside gene matches: 3. CDR3 coding DNA: TGTGCCAGCAGCTCGGGACAGAGCTCTGGAAACACCATATATTTT. This codes for CASSSGQSSGNTIYF. Full variable domain (remainder filled in from reference TRBV7-9 and TRBJ1-3): DTGVSQNPRHKITKRGQNVTFRCDPISEHNRLYWYRQTLGQGPEFLTYFQNEAQLEKSRLLSDRFSAERPKGSFSTLEIQRTEQGDSAMYLCASSSGQSSGNTIYFGEGSWLTVV.

This clonotype appeared a few times. The rearrangement joins TRBV12-3 or TRBV12-4 to TRBJ1-2; D remains unclear. V lost 3 bases to trimming and J lost 2 bases, with 10 bases between them. The CDR3 is 14 residues long. CDR3 nucleotides: TGTGCCAGCAGTTTTGGGCGGAAAAACTATGGCTACACCTTC. Amino acid sequence: CASSFGRKNYGYTF.

The chain carries TRBV4-1 and TRBJ1-4; 8 bases match TRBD1. The CDR3 totals 14 residues. The V gene's germline CDR1 is MGHRA and CDR2 YSYEKL. Trimming at V came to 5 bases and at J to 7 bases, leaving 6 bases not matched to a gene. The CDR3 loop reads CASSLTGDGEKLFF. The CDR3 nucleotides are TGCGCCAGCAGCTTGACAGGGGATGGTGAAAAACTGTTTTTT.

In its sample, this clonotype was seen a few times. Mismatch with germline at one junction end may stem from a read error. V gene TRBV11-2 combines with J gene TRBJ2-5; D is undetermined. The germline V gene has CDR1 SGHAT and CDR2 FQNNGV. The CDR3 is 14 amino acids. Here the CDR3 DNA reads TGTGCCAGCAGCGTAGACGGCAGCCAAGAGACTCAGTACTTC. This sequence encodes CASSVDGSQETQYF.

The chain recombines TRBV21-1 with TRBJ2-5; TRBD1, the table's D call, lacks a check against the DNA. TRBV21-1 is a recognized pseudogene. The CDR3 runs to 13 residues. CDR3 sequence (DNA): TGTGCCAGCAACCGGGACAGGAAGAAGACCCAGTACTTC. The encoded protein is CASNRDRKKTQYF.

This rearrangement joins TRBV27 to TRBJ2-5; unclear D gene. The CDR3 consists of 14 residues. Germline CDR1 MNHEY, CDR2 SMNVEV (reference sequence). Trimming took off 3 bases at V and 0 bases at J, with 8 bases between the two ends. This CDR3 is CASSLGWNQETQYF. Here the CDR3 DNA reads TGTGCCAGCAGTTTGGGGTGGAACCAAGAGACCCAGTACTTC.

The V call is TRBV12-3 or TRBV12-4, the J call TRBJ1-2; 10 positions match TRBD1. The CDR3 loop spans 16 amino acids. V lost 7 bases and J lost 5; bases outside the gene matches: 13. Here the CDR3 DNA reads TGTGCCAGCACCCCGGGGGGGACAGGGGCGATTTATGGCTACACCTTC. Encoded protein: CASTPGGTGAIYGYTF.

Only one count was recorded for this clonotype. The V gene is TRBV9, the J gene TRBJ2-7; D perhaps matches TRBD2 (5 bases). V was cut by 0 bases and J by 0 bases, with 7 bases left in between. This CDR3 region has 14 residues. Germline CDR1 is SGDLS and CDR2 is YYNGEE. CDR3 nucleotide sequence: TGTGCCAGCAGCGTAGGGGAGAGCTCCTACGAGCAGTACTTC. Translating it yields CASSVGESSYEQYF.

V gene TRBV5-1 combines with J gene TRBJ2-4; D might be TRBD2 (6 bases). The J call may be wrong; the DNA end is better matched by TRBJ2-7. Germline V lookup: CDR1 SGHRS, CDR2 YFSETQ. CDR3 length equals 15 residues. CDR3 in amino acids: CASSQVGGNPYEQYF. CDR3 coding DNA: TGCGCCAGCAGCCAGGTGGGCGGGAATCCCTACGAGCAGTACTTC.